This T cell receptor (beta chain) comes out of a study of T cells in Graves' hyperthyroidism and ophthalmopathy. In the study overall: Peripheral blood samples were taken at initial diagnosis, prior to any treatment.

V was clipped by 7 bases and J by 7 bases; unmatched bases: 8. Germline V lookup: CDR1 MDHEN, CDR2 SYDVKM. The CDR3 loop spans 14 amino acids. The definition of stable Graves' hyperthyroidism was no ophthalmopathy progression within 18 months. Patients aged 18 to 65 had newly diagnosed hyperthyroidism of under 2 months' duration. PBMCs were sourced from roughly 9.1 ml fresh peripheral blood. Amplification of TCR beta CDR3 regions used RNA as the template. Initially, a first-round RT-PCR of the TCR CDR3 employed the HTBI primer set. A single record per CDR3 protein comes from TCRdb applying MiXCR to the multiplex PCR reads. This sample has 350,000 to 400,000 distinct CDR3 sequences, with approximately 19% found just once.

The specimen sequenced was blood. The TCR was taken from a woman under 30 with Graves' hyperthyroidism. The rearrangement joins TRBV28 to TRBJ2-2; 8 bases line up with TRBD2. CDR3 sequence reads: CASIGGARNGELFF. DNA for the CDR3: TGTGCCAGCATCGGGGGGGCAAGGAACGGGGAGCTGTTTTTT.